This note documents a single T cell receptor beta chain sequence. This entry comes from a study of T cell repertoires in cytomegalovirus infection. About the study: From public TCR beta signatures came an indication of both CMV infection and matching HLA type.

From the reads, TCRdb called clonotypes with MiXCR, one entry per CDR3 protein. The sample holds 200,000 or so distinct CDR3 sequences, roughly a fifth seen once. Germline assignment: CDR1 SQVTM and CDR2 ANQGSEA. Trimming shortened V by 4 bases and J by 0 bases, and 13 bases separated the two germline ends. The CDR3 spans 14 residues. Sequenced sample: PBMCs. The sequence was collected from a human donor in good health (CMV status not recorded). Some clones in this sample may be carry-over from other donors' samples. The chain combines TRBV29-1 with TRBJ2-7; D perhaps matches TRBD1 (6 bases). CDR3 DNA sequence: TGCAGCGTTGTATCAGGGGTACCCTCCTACGAGCAGTACTTC. Its protein is CSVVSGVPSYEQYF.